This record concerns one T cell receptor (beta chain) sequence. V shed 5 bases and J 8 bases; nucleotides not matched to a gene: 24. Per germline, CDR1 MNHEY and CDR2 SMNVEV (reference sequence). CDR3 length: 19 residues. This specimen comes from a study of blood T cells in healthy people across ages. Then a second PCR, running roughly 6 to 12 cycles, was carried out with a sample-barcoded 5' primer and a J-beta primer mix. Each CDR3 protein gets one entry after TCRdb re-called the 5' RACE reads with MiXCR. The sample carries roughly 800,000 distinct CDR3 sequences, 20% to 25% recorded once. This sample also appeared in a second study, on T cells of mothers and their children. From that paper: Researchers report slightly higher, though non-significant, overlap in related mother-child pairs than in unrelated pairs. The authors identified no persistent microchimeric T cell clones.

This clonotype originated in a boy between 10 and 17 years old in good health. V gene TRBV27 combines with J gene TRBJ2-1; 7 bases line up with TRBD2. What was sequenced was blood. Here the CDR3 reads CASSLNGPLLAVKGDEQFF. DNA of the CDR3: TGTGCCAGCAGTCTAAACGGGCCTCTTCTAGCGGTAAAAGGCGATGAGCAGTTCTTC.